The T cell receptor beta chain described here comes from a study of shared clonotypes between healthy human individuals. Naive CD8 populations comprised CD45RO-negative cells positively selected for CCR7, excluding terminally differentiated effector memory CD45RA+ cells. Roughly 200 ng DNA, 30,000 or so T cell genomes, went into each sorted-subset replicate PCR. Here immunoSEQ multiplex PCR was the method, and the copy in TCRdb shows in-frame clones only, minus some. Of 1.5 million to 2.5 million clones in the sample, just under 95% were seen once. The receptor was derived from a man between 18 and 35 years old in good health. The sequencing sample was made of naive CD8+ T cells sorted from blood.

CDR3 DNA: TGTGCCAGCTCCCCCCTGACTAGCGGGAGCTCCTACGAGCAGTACTTC. Translated: CASSPLTSGSSYEQYF. J is TRBJ2-7 and V is TRBV18, with 12 bases identical to TRBD2. CDR3 length: 16 amino acids. V gave up 6 bases and J gave up 0 bases; unmatched junction bases: 6. CDR1 KGHSH and CDR2 LQKENI come from the germline V gene. Variable domain in full (rest from reference TRBV18 and TRBJ2-7): NAGVMQNPRHLVRRRGQEARLRCSPMKGHSHVYWYRQLPEEGLKFMVYLQKENIIDESGMPKERFSAEFPKEGPSILRIQQVVRGDSAAYFCASSPLTSGSSYEQYFGPGTRLTVT.